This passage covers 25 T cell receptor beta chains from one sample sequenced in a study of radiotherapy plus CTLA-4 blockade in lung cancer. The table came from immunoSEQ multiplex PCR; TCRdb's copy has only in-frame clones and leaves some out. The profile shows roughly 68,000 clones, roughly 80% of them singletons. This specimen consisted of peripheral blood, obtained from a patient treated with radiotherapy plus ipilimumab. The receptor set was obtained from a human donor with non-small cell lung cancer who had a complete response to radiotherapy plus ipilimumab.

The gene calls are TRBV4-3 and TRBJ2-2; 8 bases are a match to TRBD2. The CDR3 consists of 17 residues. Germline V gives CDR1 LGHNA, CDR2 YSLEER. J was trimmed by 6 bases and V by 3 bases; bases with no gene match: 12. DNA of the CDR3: TGCGCCAGCAGCCAGATAAGACCGGGGGGGATGGCCGGGGAGCTGTTTTTT. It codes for CASSQIRPGGMAGELFF.

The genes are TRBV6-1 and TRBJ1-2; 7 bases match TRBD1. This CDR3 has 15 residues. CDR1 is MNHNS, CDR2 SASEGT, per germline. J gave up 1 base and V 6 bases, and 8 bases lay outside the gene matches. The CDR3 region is CASSPDRPFNYGYTF. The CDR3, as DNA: TGTGCCAGCAGCCCGGACAGGCCCTTTAACTATGGCTACACCTTC.

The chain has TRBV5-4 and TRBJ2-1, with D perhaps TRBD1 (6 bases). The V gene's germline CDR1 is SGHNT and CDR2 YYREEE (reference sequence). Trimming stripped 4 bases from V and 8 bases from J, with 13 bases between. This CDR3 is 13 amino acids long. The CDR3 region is CASSPDSFHEQFF. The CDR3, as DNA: TGTGCCAGCAGCCCGGACAGCTTCCATGAGCAGTTCTTC.

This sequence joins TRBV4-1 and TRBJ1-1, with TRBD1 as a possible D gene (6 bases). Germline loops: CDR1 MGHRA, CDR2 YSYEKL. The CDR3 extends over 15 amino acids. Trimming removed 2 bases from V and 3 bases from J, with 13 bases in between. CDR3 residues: CASSQITGTDTEAFF. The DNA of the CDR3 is TGCGCCAGCAGCCAAATAACAGGGACGGACACTGAAGCTTTCTTT.

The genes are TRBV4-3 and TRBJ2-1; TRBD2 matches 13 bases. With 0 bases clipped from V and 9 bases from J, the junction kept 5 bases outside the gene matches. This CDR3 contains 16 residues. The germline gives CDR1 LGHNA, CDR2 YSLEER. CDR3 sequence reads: CASSQESGLAGSEQFF. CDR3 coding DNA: TGCGCCAGCAGCCAAGAGTCGGGACTAGCGGGGAGTGAGCAGTTCTTC.

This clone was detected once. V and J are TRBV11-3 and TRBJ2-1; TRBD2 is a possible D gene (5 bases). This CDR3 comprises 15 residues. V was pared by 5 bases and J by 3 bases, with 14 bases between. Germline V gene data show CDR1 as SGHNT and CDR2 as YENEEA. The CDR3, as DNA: TGTGCCAGCAGCCTTCGTGGACTGGGCTACAATGAGCAGTTCTTC. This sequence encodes CASSLRGLGYNEQFF.

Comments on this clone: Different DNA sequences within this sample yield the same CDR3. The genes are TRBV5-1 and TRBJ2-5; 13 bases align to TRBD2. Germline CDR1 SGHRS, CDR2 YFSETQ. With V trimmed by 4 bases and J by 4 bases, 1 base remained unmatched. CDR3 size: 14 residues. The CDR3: CASSTSGGGETQYF. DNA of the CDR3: TGCGCCAGCAGCACTAGCGGGGGGGGAGAGACCCAGTACTTC.

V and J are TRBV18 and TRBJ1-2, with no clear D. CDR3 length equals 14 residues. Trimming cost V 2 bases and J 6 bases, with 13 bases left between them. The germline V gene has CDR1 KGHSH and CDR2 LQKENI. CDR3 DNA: TGTGCCAGCTCACCAAATTCCCCAGGTGATGGCTACACCTTC. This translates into CASSPNSPGDGYTF.

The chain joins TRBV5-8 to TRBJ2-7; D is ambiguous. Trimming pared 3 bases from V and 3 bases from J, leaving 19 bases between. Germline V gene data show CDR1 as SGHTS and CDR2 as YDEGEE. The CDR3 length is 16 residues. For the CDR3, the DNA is TGTGCCAGCAGCTCCCTCGGCCAGCGCCCGATCTACGAGCAGTACGTC. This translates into CASSSLGQRPIYEQYV.

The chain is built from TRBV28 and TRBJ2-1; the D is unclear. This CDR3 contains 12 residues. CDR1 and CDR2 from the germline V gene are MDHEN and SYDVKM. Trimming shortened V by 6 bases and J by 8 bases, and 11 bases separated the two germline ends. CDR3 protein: CASSGSQDEQFF. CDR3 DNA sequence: TGTGCCAGCAGCGGGTCCCAGGATGAGCAGTTCTTC. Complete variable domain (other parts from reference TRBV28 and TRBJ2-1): DVKVTQSSRYLVKRTGEKVFLECVQDMDHENMFWYRQDPGLGLRLIYFSYDVKMKEKGDIPEGYSVSREKKERFSLILESASTNQTSMYLCASSGSQDEQFFGPGTRLTVL.

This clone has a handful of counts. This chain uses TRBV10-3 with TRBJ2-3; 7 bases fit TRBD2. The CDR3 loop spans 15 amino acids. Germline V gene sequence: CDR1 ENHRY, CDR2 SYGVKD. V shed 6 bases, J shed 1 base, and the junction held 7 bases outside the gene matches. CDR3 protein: CAIRNPGGGTDTQYF. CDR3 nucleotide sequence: TGTGCCATCAGGAACCCTGGGGGGGGCACAGATACGCAGTATTTT.

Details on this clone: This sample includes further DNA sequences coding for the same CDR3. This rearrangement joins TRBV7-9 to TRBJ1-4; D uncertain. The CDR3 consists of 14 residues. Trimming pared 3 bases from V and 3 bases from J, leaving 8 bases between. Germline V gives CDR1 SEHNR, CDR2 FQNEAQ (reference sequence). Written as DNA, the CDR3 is TGTGCCAGCAGCTTGGGAGGATCTAATGAAAAACTGTTTTTT. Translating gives CASSLGGSNEKLFF. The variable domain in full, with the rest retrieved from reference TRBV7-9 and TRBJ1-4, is DTGVSQNPRHKITKRGQNVTFRCDPISEHNRLYWYRQTLGQGPEFLTYFQNEAQLEKSRLLSDRFSAERPKGSFSTLEIQRTEQGDSAMYLCASSLGGSNEKLFFGSGTQLSVL.

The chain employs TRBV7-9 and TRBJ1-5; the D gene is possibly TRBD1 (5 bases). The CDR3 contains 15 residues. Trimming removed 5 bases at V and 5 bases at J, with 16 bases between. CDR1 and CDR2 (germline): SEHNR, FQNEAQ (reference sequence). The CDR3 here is CASSLGPYLDQPQHF. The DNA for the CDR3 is TGTGCCAGCAGCCTGGGGCCCTATTTAGATCAGCCCCAGCATTTT.

This CDR3 is CASSVETWGTDTQYF. The CDR3, as DNA: TGTGCCAGCAGCGTAGAAACCTGGGGCACAGATACGCAGTATTTT. The V and J genes are TRBV9 and TRBJ2-3; no clear D. V lost 0 bases, J lost 1 base, and 9 bases lay in between. The V gene's germline CDR1 is SGDLS and CDR2 YYNGEE. This CDR3 spans 15 amino acids.

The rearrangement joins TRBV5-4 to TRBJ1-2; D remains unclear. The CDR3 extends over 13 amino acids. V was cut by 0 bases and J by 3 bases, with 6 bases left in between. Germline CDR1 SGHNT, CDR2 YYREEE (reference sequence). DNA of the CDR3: TGTGCCAGCAGCTTGGAAGGTTACTATGGCTACACCTTC. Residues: CASSLEGYYGYTF.

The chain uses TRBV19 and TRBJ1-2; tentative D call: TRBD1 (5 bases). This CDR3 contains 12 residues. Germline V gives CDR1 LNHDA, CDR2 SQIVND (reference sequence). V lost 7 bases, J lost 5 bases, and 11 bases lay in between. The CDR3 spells CASTPRGYGYTF. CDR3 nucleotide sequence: TGTGCCAGTACCCCCCGGGGGTATGGCTACACCTTC. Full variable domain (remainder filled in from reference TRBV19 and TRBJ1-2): DGGITQSPKYLFRKEGQNVTLSCEQNLNHDAMYWYRQDPGQGLRLIYYSQIVNDFQKGDIAEGYSVSREKKESFPLTVTSAQKNPTAFYLCASTPRGYGYTFGSGTRLTVV.

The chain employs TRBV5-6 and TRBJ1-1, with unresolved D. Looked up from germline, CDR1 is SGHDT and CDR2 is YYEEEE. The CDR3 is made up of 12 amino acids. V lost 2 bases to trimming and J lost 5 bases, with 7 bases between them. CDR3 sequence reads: CASSLSQTEAFF. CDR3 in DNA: TGTGCCAGCAGCTTAAGTCAAACTGAAGCTTTCTTT.

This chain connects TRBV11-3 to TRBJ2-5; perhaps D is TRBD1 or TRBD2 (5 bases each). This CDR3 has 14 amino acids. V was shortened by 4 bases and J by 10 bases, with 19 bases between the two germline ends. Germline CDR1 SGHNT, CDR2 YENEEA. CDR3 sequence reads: CASSSAPGPHLQYF. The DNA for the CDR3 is TGTGCCAGCAGCTCTGCCCCGGGACCCCACCTCCAGTACTTC.

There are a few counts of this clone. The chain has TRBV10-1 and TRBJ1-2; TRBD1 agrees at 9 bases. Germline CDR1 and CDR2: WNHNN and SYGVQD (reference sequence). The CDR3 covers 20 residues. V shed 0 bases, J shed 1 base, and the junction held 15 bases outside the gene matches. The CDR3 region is CASSESRGGGTGRCNYGYTF. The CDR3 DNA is TGCGCCAGCAGTGAGTCAAGGGGGGGAGGGACAGGGCGGTGTAACTATGGCTACACCTTC.

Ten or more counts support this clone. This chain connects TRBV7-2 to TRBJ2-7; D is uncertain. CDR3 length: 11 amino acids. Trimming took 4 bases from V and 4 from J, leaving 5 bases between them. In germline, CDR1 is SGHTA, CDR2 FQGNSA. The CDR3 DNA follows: TGTGCCAGCAGCTCAAGGTACGAGCAGTACGTC. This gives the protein CASSSRYEQYV.

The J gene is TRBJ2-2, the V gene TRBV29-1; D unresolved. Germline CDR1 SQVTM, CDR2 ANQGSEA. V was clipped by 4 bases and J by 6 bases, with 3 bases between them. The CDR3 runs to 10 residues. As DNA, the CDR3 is TGCAGCGTTGTATCCGGGGAGCTGTTTTTT. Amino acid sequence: CSVVSGELFF.

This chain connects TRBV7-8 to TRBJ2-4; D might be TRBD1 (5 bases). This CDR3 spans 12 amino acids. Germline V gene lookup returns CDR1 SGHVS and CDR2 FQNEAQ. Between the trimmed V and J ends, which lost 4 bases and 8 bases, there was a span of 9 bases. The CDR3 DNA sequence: TGTGCCAGCAGCTACAGGTCGGACATTCAGTACTTC. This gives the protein CASSYRSDIQYF.

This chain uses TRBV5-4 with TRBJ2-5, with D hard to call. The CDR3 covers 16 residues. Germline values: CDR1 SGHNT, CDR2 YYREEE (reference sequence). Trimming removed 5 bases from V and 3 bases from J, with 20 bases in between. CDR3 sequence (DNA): TGTGCCAGCAGACCCGACTCTAATAGGCCCAAAGAGACCCAGTACTTC. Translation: CASRPDSNRPKETQYF. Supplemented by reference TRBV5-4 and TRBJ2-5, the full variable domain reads ETGVTQSPTHLIKTRGQQVTLRCSSQSGHNTVSWYQQALGQGPQFIFQYYREEENGRGNFPPRFSGLQFPNYSSELNVNALELDDSALYLCASRPDSNRPKETQYFGPGTRLLVL.

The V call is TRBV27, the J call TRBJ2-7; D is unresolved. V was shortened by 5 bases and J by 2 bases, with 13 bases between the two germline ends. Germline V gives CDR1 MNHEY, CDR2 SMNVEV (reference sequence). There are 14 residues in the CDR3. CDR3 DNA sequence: TGTGCCAGCAGTCCCCGGGCAGTCACCTACGAGCAGTACTTC. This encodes CASSPRAVTYEQYF.

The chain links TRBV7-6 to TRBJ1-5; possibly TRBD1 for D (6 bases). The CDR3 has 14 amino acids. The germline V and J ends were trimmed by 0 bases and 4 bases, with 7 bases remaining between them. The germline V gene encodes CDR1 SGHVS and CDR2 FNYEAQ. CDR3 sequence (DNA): TGTGCCAGCAGCTTAGCAGGGGGAAATCAGCCCCAGCATTTT. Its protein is CASSLAGGNQPQHF.